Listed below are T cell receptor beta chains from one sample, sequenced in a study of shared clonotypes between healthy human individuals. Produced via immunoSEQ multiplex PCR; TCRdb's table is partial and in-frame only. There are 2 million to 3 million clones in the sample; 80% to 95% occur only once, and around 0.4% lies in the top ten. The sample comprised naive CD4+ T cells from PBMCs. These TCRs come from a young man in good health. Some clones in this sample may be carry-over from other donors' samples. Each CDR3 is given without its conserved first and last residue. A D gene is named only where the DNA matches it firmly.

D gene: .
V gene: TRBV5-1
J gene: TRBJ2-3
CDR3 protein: ASLEGTSNTDTQY

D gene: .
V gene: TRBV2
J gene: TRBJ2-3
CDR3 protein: ASKKNMVDTQY

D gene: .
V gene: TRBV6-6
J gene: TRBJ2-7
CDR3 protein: ASSRDTVNYEQY

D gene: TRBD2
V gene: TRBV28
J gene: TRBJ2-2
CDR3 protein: ASSFFRTSGMGGELF

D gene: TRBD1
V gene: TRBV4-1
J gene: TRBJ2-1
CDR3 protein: ASSPRDRPNEQF

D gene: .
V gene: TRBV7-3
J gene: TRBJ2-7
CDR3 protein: ASSPGGRESYEQY

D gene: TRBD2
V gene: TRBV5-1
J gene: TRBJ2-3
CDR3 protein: ASSSGTSGLTDTQY

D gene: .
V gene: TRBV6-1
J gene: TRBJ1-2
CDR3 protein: ASSEAQTPA

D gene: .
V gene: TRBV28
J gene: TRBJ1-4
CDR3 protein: ASRPGVFNEKLF

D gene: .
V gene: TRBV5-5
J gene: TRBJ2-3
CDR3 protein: ASSLLQGTSTDTQY

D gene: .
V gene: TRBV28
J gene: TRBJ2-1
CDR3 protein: ASSLEWPTDGINEQF

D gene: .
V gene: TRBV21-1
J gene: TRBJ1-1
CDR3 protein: ASSKGQEGNTEAF

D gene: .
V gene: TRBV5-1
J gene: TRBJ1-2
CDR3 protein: ASSRGGASDYGYT

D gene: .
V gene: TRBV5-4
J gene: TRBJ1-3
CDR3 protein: ASSLAGANTIY

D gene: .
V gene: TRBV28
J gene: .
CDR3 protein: ASSPGQSSYEQY

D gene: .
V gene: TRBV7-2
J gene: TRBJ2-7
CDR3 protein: ASSLWYEQY

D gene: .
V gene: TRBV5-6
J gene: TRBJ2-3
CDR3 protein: ASSSVPTSTDTQY

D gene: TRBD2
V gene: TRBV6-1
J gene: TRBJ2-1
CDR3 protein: ATLKERGYNEQF

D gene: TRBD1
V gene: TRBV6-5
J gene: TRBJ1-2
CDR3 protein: ASRGTENYGYT

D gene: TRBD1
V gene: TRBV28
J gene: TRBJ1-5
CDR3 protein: ASSLGTGGVYSNQPQH

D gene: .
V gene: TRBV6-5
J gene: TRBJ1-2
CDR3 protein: ASSYGHGVGYGYT

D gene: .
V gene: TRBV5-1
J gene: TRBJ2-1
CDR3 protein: ASSLANGPYNEQF

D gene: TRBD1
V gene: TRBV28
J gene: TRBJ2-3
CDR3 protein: ASSLQGYPDTQY

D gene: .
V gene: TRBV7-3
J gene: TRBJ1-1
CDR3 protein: ASSLTKNTEAF

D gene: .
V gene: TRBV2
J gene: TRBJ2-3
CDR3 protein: ASRDLTDTQY

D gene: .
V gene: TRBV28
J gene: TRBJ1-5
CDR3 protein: ASSDAGVGQPQH

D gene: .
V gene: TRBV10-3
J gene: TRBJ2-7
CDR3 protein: AISEGIMDIEQY

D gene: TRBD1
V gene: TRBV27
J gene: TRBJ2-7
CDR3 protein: ASRVPGQGPYEQY

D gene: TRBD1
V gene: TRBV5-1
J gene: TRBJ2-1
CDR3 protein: ASSLDRGLYNEQF

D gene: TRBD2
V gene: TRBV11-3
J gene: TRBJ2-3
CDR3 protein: ASSPGAGERGTDTQY

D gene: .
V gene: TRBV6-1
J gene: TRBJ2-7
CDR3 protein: ASSEAPKTVYEQY

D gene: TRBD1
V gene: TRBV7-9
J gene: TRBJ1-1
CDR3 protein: ASSQPSYLQGLHTEAF

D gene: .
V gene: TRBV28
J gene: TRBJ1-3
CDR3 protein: ASSFPDRPGNTIY

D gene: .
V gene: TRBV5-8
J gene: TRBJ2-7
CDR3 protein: ASSPVGAWDRASYEQY

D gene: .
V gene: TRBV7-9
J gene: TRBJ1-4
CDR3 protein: ASSLVGATNEKLF

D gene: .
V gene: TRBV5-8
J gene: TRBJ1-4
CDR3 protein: ASSTPGVRDEKLF

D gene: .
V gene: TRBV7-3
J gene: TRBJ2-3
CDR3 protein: ASSFSGATDTQY

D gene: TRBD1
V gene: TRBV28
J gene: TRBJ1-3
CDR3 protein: ASSLIFGTGSGNTIY

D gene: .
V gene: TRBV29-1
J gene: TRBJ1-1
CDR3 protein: SVGPDSRNTEAF

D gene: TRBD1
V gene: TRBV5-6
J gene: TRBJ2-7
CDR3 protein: ASSQGVEQY

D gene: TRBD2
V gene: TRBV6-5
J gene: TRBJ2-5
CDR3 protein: ASTSGLGEY

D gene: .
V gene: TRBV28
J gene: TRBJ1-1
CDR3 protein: ASSAITEAF

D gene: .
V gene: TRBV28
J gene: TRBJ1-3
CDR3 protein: ASRGDFGNTIY

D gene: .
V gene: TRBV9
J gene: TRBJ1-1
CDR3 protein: ASSAQGLGFTEAF

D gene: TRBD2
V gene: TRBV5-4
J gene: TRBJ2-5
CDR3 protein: ASSPIAGFQETQY

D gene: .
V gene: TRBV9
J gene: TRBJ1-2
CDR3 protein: ASSGHDRPYGYT

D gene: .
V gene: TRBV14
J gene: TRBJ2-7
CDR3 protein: ASSQGYLYEQY